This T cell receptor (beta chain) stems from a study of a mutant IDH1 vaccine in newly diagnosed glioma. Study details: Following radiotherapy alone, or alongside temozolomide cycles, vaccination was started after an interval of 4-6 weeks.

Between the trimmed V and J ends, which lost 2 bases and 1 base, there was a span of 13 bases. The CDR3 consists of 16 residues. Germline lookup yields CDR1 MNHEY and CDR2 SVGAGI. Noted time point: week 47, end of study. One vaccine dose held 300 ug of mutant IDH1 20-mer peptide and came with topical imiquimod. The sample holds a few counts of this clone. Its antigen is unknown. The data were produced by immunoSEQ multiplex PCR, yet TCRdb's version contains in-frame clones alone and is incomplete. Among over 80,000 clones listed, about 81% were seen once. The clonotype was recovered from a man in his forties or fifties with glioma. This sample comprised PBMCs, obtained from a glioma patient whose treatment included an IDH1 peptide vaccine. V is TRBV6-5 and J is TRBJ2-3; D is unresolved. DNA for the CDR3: TGTGCCAGCAGTTACCACGGTGGGCGGCGCACAGATACGCAGTATTTT. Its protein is CASSYHGGRRTDTQYF.